Here is one T cell receptor beta chain with its context. Sequenced by immunoSEQ multiplex PCR; TCRdb stores in-frame clones only, minus some. The sample contains around 140,000 clones, approximately 92% of which appear only once. This record belongs to a study of control samples from healthy donors and cancer patients. Trimming removed 7 bases from V and 4 bases from J; junction bases left unmatched: 14. The CDR3 consists of 16 residues. The V gene's germline CDR1 is SNHLY and CDR2 FYNNEI. This chain connects TRBV2 to TRBJ2-5, with 8 bases matching TRBD2. The sequence was obtained from a man in his forties in good health. The material sequenced was blood. The CDR3 here is CASTLTGGGLRETQYF. The CDR3 DNA sequence: TGTGCCAGCACCCTAACGGGCGGGGGGCTACGAGAGACCCAGTACTTC.